This paragraph covers one T cell receptor (beta chain) sequence. Its antigen is unknown. The assay was immunoSEQ multiplex PCR, and TCRdb's table has in-frame clones only and misses some. In the table there are about 240,000 clones, about 86% of which are singletons. This sample is part of a study of cytomegalovirus exposure and HLA in healthy donors. Study-wide findings and caveats: Altogether, 160 or so TCR beta chains were recorded as cytomegalovirus-associated. Diagnosis of cytomegalovirus status made by the classifier reportedly showed high specificity and sensitivity. The authors confirmed in vitro that a few CMV-associated chains were specific for CMV antigens. Despite most TCR sequences being rare, some public TCRs occurred in many donors.

The germline V gene encodes CDR1 GTSNPN and CDR2 SVGIG (reference sequence). The CDR3 has 15 residues. V lost 1 base, J lost 3 bases, and 7 bases stayed unmatched. Source material: PBMCs. The rearrangement uses TRBV30 and TRBJ2-3; 7 positions agree with TRBD1. The sequence came from a woman in her twenties or thirties in good health and CMV-seropositive. The CDR3 loop reads CAWSDDRVGTDTQYF. CDR3 nucleotides: TGTGCCTGGAGTGATGACAGGGTGGGGACAGATACGCAGTATTTT.